This T cell receptor (beta chain) was captured by sequencing in a study of cytomegalovirus exposure and HLA in healthy donors. General study results and limits: Further analysis was carried out later, and it showed several of the most significant clusters appearing linked to common viral pathogens. Under in vitro conditions, a few CMV-associated chains were confirmed as specific for CMV antigens. Some segments of the V type, notably TRBV6-2 and TRBV6-3, were excluded as indistinguishable.

As concerns this clone: Its antigen is unidentified.

Though probably carrying unrecorded immune exposures, donors were nominally healthy at sampling. There are 24 residues in the CDR3. Primers: 60 Vbeta forward and 13 Jbeta reverse. Data came from immunoSEQ multiplex PCR; TCRdb stores just in-frame clones and leaves some out. The table records roughly 120,000 clones, around 86% of them present only once. The sequence was collected from a woman in her 30s in good health and CMV-seronegative. This sequence joins TRBV12-2 and TRBJ2-2; the table calls TRBD2, which could not be checked here. TRBV12-2 is reported as a pseudogene. The source material was PBMCs. For the CDR3, the DNA is TGTGCAAGTCGCCCTCCCTGTCCCGGGGGGGGCGACCGGGACGAACGGACGGACACCGGGGAGCTGTTTTTT. It codes for CASRPPCPGGGDRDERTDTGELFF.